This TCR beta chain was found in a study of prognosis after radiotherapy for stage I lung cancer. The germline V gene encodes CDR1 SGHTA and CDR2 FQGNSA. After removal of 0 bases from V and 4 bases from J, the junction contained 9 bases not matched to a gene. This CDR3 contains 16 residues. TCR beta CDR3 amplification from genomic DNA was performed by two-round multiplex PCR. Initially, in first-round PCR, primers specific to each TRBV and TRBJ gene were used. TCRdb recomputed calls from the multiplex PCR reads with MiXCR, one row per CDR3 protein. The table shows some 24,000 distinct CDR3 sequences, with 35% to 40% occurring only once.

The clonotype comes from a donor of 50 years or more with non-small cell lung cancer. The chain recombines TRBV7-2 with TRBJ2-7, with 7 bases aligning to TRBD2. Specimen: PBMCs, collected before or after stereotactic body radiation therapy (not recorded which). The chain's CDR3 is CASSLAPQREPYEQYF. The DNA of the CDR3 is TGTGCCAGCAGCTTAGCGCCTCAGCGGGAACCATACGAGCAGTACTTC.